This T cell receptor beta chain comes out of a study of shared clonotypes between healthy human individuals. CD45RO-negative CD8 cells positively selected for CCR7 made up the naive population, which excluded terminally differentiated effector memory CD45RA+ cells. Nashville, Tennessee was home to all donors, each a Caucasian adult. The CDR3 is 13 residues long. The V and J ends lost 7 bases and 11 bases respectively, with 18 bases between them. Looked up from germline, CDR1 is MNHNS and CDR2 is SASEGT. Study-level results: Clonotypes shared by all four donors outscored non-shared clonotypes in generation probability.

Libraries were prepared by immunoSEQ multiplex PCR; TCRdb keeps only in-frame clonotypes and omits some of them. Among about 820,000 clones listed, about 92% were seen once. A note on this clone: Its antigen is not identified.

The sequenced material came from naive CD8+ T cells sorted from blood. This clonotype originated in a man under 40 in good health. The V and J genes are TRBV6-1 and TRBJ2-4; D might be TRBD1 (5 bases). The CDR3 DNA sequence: TGTGCCAGCAAACAAGGGGATGGTAGGGTTCAGTACTTC. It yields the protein CASKQGDGRVQYF.